The 30 T cell receptor beta chains in this list originate from one sample, sequenced in a study of identifying expanded T cells in peripheral blood. The protocol was immunoSEQ multiplex PCR, while the TCRdb copy is restricted to in-frame clones and leaves out a portion. The data show 100,000 or so clones, around 85% seen once. The sample was blood. Source of these receptors: a person between 18 and 75 years old in good health.

The rearrangement links TRBV13 to TRBJ1-2, with unresolved D. This CDR3 region has 14 residues. V lost 6 bases, J lost 4 bases, and 15 bases lay in between. Germline V CDR1 and CDR2: PRHDT, FYEKMQ (reference sequence). CDR3 sequence: CASSQEKVLYGYTF. The CDR3 DNA is TGTGCCAGCAGTCAAGAAAAGGTTCTCTATGGCTACACCTTC. Together with reference TRBV13 and TRBJ1-2, the CDR3 gives the full variable domain: AAGVIQSPRHLIKEKRETATLKCYPIPRHDTVYWYQQGPGQDPQFLISFYEKMQSDKGSIPDRFSAQQFSDYHSELNMSSLELGDSALYFCASSQEKVLYGYTFGSGTRLTVV.

V and J are TRBV4-3 and TRBJ2-7; no clear D. The CDR3 is 15 amino acids. V was clipped by 1 base and J by 0 bases, with 10 bases between them. Germline CDR1 is LGHNA and CDR2 is YSLEER. The CDR3 region has the DNA TGCGCCAGCAGCCAAGCTCGGCACGGCTCCTACGAGCAGTACTTC. Translation gives CASSQARHGSYEQYF.

The sample holds a few counts of this clone. The chain is built from TRBV6-5 and TRBJ2-3; D uncertain. V was pared by 2 bases and J by 0 bases, with 6 bases between. This CDR3 contains 14 residues. Per the germline V gene, CDR1 is MNHEY and CDR2 is SVGAGI. The CDR3 nucleotides read TGTGCCAGCAGTTACGGACGGAGCACAGATACGCAGTATTTT. It is translated as CASSYGRSTDTQYF.

V gene TRBV2 combines with J gene TRBJ2-5; D ambiguous. Trimming left V 7 bases short and J 5 bases short, with 11 bases between. Germline V gene sequence: CDR1 SNHLY, CDR2 FYNNEI. The CDR3 has 12 amino acids. CDR3 sequence reads: CASTQASETQYF. In DNA form, the CDR3 reads TGTGCCAGCACCCAAGCCAGCGAGACCCAGTACTTC.

The V and J genes are TRBV4-3 and TRBJ1-2; D is possibly TRBD1 (5 bases). CDR1 is LGHNA and CDR2 is YSLEER in the germline V gene. This CDR3 has 18 residues. Trimming took off 0 bases at V and 4 bases at J, with 21 bases between the two ends. The CDR3 DNA sequence: TGCGCCAGCAGCCAAGAGCCCAGGGACCTCGCCCAGACCTATGGCTACACCTTC. It specifies CASSQEPRDLAQTYGYTF.

This clone has just a few counts. This chain links TRBV7-2 with TRBJ1-4; D unclear. The CDR3 length is 13 residues. CDR1 SGHTA and CDR2 FQGNSA come from the germline V gene. V was pared by 1 base and J by 8 bases, with 8 bases between. The CDR3 is CASSLGVGEKLFF. The CDR3 region has the DNA TGTGCCAGCAGCTTAGGGGTGGGGGAAAAACTGTTTTTT.

The chain couples TRBV27 to TRBJ2-1; TRBD2 aligns across 13 bases. V gave up 4 bases and J gave up 5 bases; unmatched junction bases: 8. CDR3 length equals 17 residues. The germline CDR1 and CDR2 sequences are MNHEY and SMNVEV (reference sequence). CDR3 sequence: CASSWTSGGPLNNEQFF. In DNA form, the CDR3 reads TGTGCCAGCAGTTGGACTAGCGGGGGCCCCCTAAACAATGAGCAGTTCTTC.

This clone was observed once. V and J are TRBV5-1 and TRBJ1-2; unclear D gene. Germline V gene lookup returns CDR1 SGHRS and CDR2 YFSETQ. This CDR3 contains 16 residues. Trimming shortened V by 0 bases and J by 1 base, and 13 bases separated the two germline ends. The CDR3 loop reads CASSLEFSRGNYGYTF. The CDR3, as DNA: TGCGCCAGCAGCTTGGAATTCAGCCGGGGTAACTATGGCTACACCTTC.

The chain is built from TRBV6-6 and TRBJ1-2, with 8 bases aligning to TRBD1. This CDR3 has 14 amino acids. J gave up 6 bases and V 7 bases, and 10 bases lay outside the gene matches. Per the germline V gene, CDR1 is MNHNY and CDR2 is SVGAGI (reference sequence). The CDR3 sequence is CASTKTGELDGYTF. The CDR3 DNA is TGTGCCAGCACAAAGACAGGGGAATTGGATGGCTACACCTTC.

The CDR3 sequence: CASSLWGQGARETEAFF. The DNA of the CDR3 is TGTGCCAGCAGCTTATGGGGACAGGGGGCAAGAGAGACTGAAGCTTTCTTT. The chain joins TRBV7-9 to TRBJ1-1; 12 nucleotides match TRBD1. Germline-derived CDR1 and CDR2 are SEHNR and FQNEAQ (reference sequence). This CDR3 comprises 17 residues. Unmatched junction bases numbered 9, after V lost 2 bases and J lost 5 bases. Using reference TRBV7-9 and TRBJ1-1 for the parts outside the CDR3, the full variable domain is DTGVSQNPRHKITKRGQNVTFRCDPISEHNRLYWYRQTLGQGPEFLTYFQNEAQLEKSRLLSDRFSAERPKGSFSTLEIQRTEQGDSAMYLCASSLWGQGARETEAFFGQGTRLTVV.

The chain links TRBV5-6 to TRBJ2-6; D unclear. The CDR3 has 17 residues. CDR1 and CDR2 from the germline V gene are SGHDT and YYEEEE. Trimming took off 2 bases at V and 1 base at J, with 13 bases between the two ends. CDR3: CASSFGLHASGANVLTF. CDR3 in DNA: TGTGCCAGCAGCTTTGGATTGCACGCGTCTGGGGCCAACGTCCTGACTTTC. Full variable domain (remainder filled in from reference TRBV5-6 and TRBJ2-6): DAGVTQSPTHLIKTRGQQVTLRCSPKSGHDTVSWYQQALGQGPQFIFQYYEEEERQRGNFPDRFSGHQFPNYSSELNVNALLLGDSALYLCASSFGLHASGANVLTFGAGSRLTVL.

The CDR3 coding sequence is TGTGCCAGCAGTTTAAGTTTGCGGGGGCCCGTCTCGTCCCAGTACTTC. This encodes CASSLSLRGPVSSQYF. The chain recombines TRBV27 with TRBJ2-5; D is possibly TRBD2 (7 bases). The CDR3 consists of 16 residues. The V gene's germline CDR1 is MNHEY and CDR2 SMNVEV (reference sequence). Deletions cut 2 bases from V and 9 bases from J, with 22 bases between.

The CDR3 sequence: CASSPRGDRGPYDSPLHF. The CDR3 DNA is TGCGCCAGCAGCCCCAGGGGGGACAGGGGCCCTTATGATTCACCCCTCCACTTT. The chain couples TRBV4-3 to TRBJ1-6; 10 nucleotides agree with TRBD1. CDR3 length: 18 amino acids. Per the germline V gene, CDR1 is LGHNA and CDR2 is YSLEER. V was clipped by 4 bases and J by 8 bases; unmatched bases: 14.

This clone appeared once. The V call is TRBV7-2, the J call TRBJ2-3; no clear D gene. This CDR3 has 13 amino acids. Trimming cost V 5 bases and J 3 bases, with 9 bases left between them. Germline assignment: CDR1 SGHTA and CDR2 FQGNSA. CDR3 protein: CASSRVGTDTQYF. The CDR3 region has the DNA TGTGCCAGCAGCAGGGTGGGGACAGATACGCAGTATTTT. Using reference TRBV7-2 and TRBJ2-3 for the parts outside the CDR3, the full variable domain is GAGVSQSPSNKVTEKGKDVELRCDPISGHTALYWYRQSLGQGLEFLIYFQGNSAPDKSGLPSDRFSAERTGGSVSTLTIQRTQQEDSAVYLCASSRVGTDTQYFGPGTRLTVL.

The genes are TRBV28 and TRBJ2-3, with 10 bases fitting TRBD2. Losses at the gene ends were 0 bases for V and 5 bases for J; bases not matched to a gene: 5. In germline, CDR1 is MDHEN, CDR2 SYDVKM. The CDR3 extends over 16 amino acids. The CDR3 loop is CASSLWGTSVRDTQYF. CDR3 coding DNA: TGTGCCAGCAGTTTATGGGGGACTAGCGTTAGAGATACGCAGTATTTT.

The J gene is TRBJ2-3, the V gene TRBV28, with no clear D. V was shortened by 5 bases and J by 9 bases, with 6 bases between the two germline ends. Germline V CDR1 and CDR2: MDHEN, SYDVKM. CDR3 length equals 10 residues. The CDR3 loop reads CASSRVTQYF. The DNA for the CDR3 is TGTGCCAGCAGTCGGGTCACGCAGTATTTT.

This chain joins TRBV29-1 and TRBJ1-3; D is unclear. CDR1 is SQVTM and CDR2 is ANQGSEA in the germline V gene. V was shortened by 5 bases and J by 3 bases, with 8 bases between the two germline ends. The CDR3 covers 12 residues. CDR3 in amino acids: CSVKGFGNTIYF. The CDR3 DNA is TGCAGCGTTAAAGGGTTTGGAAACACCATATATTTT.

This chain joins TRBV19 and TRBJ2-7, with 7 bases lining up with TRBD1. Germline V CDR1 and CDR2: LNHDA, SQIVND (reference sequence). Trimming at V came to 4 bases and at J to 1 base, leaving 13 bases not matched to a gene. CDR3 length: 17 amino acids. The CDR3 nucleotides are TGTGCCAGTAGTAATCAACCGGGACAGCTAGGGTCCTACGAGCAGTACTTC. It specifies CASSNQPGQLGSYEQYF.

This rearrangement joins TRBV2 to TRBJ1-4; D not certain. Trimming pared 4 bases from V and 8 bases from J, leaving 5 bases between. CDR1 is SNHLY and CDR2 is FYNNEI in the germline V gene. The CDR3 loop spans 11 amino acids. The chain's CDR3 is CASSGWEKLFF. The CDR3 nucleotides are TGTGCCAGCAGTGGATGGGAAAAACTGTTTTTT. The variable domain in full, with the rest retrieved from reference TRBV2 and TRBJ1-4, is EPEVTQTPSHQVTQMGQEVILRCVPISNHLYFYWYRQILGQKVEFLVSFYNNEISEKSEIFDDQFSVERPDGSNFTLKIRSTKLEDSAMYFCASSGWEKLFFGSGTQLSVL.

The genes are TRBV7-9 and TRBJ2-1; maybe TRBD2 (5 bases). The V and J ends lost 5 bases and 3 bases respectively, with 20 bases between them. The germline V gene encodes CDR1 SEHNR and CDR2 FQNEAQ (reference sequence). The CDR3 runs to 17 residues. DNA of the CDR3: TGTGCCAGCAGCACCCCCCCTAGGACTGGCGACTACAATGAGCAGTTCTTC. It is translated as CASSTPPRTGDYNEQFF.

This clone has just a few counts. This chain connects TRBV4-3 to TRBJ1-2; D might be TRBD1 (5 bases). Germline CDR1 is LGHNA and CDR2 is YSLEER. V was clipped by 0 bases and J by 3 bases, with 8 bases between them. The CDR3 covers 14 residues. CDR3 loop: CASSQDPGDYGYTF. CDR3 nucleotides: TGCGCCAGCAGCCAAGACCCGGGGGACTATGGCTACACCTTC.

DNA for the CDR3: TGTGCTAGTGGGTTCGGGTTGCCGAACACCGGGGAGCTGTTTTTT. It encodes CASGFGLPNTGELFF. The rearrangement uses TRBV12-5 and TRBJ2-2; D ambiguous. Trimming took off 6 bases at V and 0 bases at J, with 11 bases between the two ends. Germline V lookup: CDR1 LGHNT, CDR2 FRNRAP. The CDR3 runs to 15 residues.

This rearrangement joins TRBV10-3 to TRBJ2-3; perhaps TRBD2 as D (5 bases). Per the germline V gene, CDR1 is ENHRY and CDR2 is SYGVKD. This CDR3 has 17 amino acids. V lost 10 bases, J lost 4 bases, and 27 bases lay in between. The CDR3: CATRSWAAGLRPDTQYF. Written as DNA, the CDR3 is TGTGCCACCAGATCATGGGCGGCGGGCCTTCGACCAGATACGCAGTATTTT.

This sequence joins TRBV29-1 and TRBJ1-5; TRBD1 might be the D (5 bases). The CDR3 has 13 amino acids. The germline gives CDR1 SQVTM, CDR2 ANQGSEA. Trimming shortened V by 4 bases and J by 4 bases, and 11 bases separated the two germline ends. In DNA, the CDR3 is TGCAGCGTTGTCCCGGGGCTTAATCAGCCCCAGCATTTT. Its translation: CSVVPGLNQPQHF.

The V and J genes are TRBV19 and TRBJ1-1; D is unclear. Per germline, CDR1 LNHDA and CDR2 SQIVND (reference sequence). This CDR3 has 14 amino acids. V shed 1 base and J shed 6 bases, with 12 bases lying between them. The CDR3 coding sequence is TGTGCCAGTAGTATAGGACCCCTGGGCGCTGAAGCTTTCTTT. This encodes CASSIGPLGAEAFF.

This clone ranks as large. This chain uses TRBV6-1 with TRBJ1-6; 7 bases match TRBD1. From germline, CDR1 is MNHNS and CDR2 SASEGT. This CDR3 is built from 18 residues. Losses at the gene ends were 2 bases for V and 0 bases for J; bases not matched to a gene: 7. The CDR3 sequence is CASSELGTESSYNSPLHF. The CDR3 nucleotides read TGTGCCAGCAGTGAATTAGGGACAGAGAGCTCCTATAATTCACCCCTCCACTTT.

The chain is built from TRBV5-4 and TRBJ2-7, with 9 bases lining up with TRBD1. CDR3 length equals 14 residues. In germline, CDR1 is SGHNT, CDR2 YYREEE (reference sequence). The V gene end was trimmed by 5 bases and the J gene end by 5 bases; junction bases not matched to a gene: 8. The CDR3 region has the DNA TGTGCCAGCAGTCCAACAGGGGGCGGGAACGAGCAGTACTTC. Its translation is CASSPTGGGNEQYF.

This chain uses TRBV6-6 with TRBJ2-7; weak D call: TRBD1 (6 bases). Germline V gives CDR1 MNHNY, CDR2 SVGAGI (reference sequence). Trimming stripped 8 bases from V and 5 bases from J, with 19 bases between. The CDR3 runs 14 residues. CDR3 in amino acids: CASGAGQRKDEQYF. The CDR3 DNA follows: TGTGCCAGCGGCGCAGGACAGCGTAAGGACGAGCAGTACTTC.

The chain recombines TRBV30 with TRBJ1-1; no reliable D call. The ends were cut back, 4 bases at V and 0 bases at J, with 12 bases in the middle. The CDR3 loop spans 14 amino acids. Germline CDR1 and CDR2: GTSNPN and SVGIG (reference sequence). The CDR3 spells CAWIRSAMNTEAFF. CDR3 coding DNA: TGTGCCTGGATACGGTCAGCCATGAACACTGAAGCTTTCTTT. Combining the CDR3 with reference TRBV30 and TRBJ1-1 gives the whole variable domain SQTIHQWPATLVQPVGSPLSLECTVEGTSNPNLYWYRQAAGRGLQLLFYSVGIGQISSEVPQNLSASRPQDRQFILSSKKLLLSDSGFYLCAWIRSAMNTEAFFGQGTRLTVV.

The chain is built from TRBV11-2 and TRBJ2-7, with D unresolved. Germline V CDR1 and CDR2: SGHAT, FQNNGV. V was clipped by 4 bases and J by 3 bases, with 4 bases between them. The CDR3 is made up of 11 amino acids. Here the CDR3 reads CASSSNYEQYF. The DNA of the CDR3 is TGTGCCAGCAGCTCCAACTACGAGCAGTACTTC.